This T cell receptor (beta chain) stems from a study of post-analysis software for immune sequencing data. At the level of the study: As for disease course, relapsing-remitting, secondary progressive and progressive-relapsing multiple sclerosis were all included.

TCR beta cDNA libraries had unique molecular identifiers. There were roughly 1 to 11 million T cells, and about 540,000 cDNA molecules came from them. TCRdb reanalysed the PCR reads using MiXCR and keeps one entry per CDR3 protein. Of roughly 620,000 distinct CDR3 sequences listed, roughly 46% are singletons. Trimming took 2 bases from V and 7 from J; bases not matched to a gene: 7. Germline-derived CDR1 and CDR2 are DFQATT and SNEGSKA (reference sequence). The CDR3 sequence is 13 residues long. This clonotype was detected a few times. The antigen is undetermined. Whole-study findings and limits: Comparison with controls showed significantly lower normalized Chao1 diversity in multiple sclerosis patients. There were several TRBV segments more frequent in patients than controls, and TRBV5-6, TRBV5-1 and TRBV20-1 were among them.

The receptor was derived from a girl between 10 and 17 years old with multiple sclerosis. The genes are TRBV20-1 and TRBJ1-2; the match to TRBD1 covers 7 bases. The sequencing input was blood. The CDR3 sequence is CSARRERTGGYTF. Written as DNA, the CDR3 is TGCAGTGCTAGAAGAGAGCGGACAGGTGGCTACACCTTC.